This T cell receptor (beta chain) was captured in a study of early T cells in non-severe SARS-CoV-2 infection. Study-level information: RNA in bulk from unsorted whole blood was sequenced, and chains were unpaired. Study findings and constraints: Anti-spike CD8 responses were favored by VDJdb matching, which missed private and CD4 specificities.

From germline, CDR1 is ENHRY and CDR2 SYGVKD. The CDR3 is 15 residues long. V lost 10 bases and J 4 bases, leaving 20 bases between the germline ends. The TCR library protocol attached unique molecular identifiers to the individual cDNA molecules. TCRdb processed the 5' RACE reads anew with MiXCR; each CDR3 protein has one entry. The repertoire holds about 98,000 distinct CDR3 sequences, with approximately 10% as singletons. This clonotype was seen a few times. Its antigen is as yet unknown. The sequenced material came from whole blood. The chain is built from TRBV10-3 and TRBJ1-3; tentative D call: TRBD1 (5 bases). The origin of this receptor is an adult who was a healthcare worker with PCR-confirmed SARS-CoV-2 infection or an uninfected control (not recorded which). The CDR3 coding sequence is TGTGCCACCGCCGGACACTCGGGCCCCGGAAACACCATATATTTT. The encoded protein is CATAGHSGPGNTIYF.